The present entry profiles one T cell receptor (beta chain) with its context. The sample belongs to a study of shared T cell receptors in the human thymus. The protocol was immunoSEQ multiplex PCR, while the TCRdb copy is restricted to in-frame clones and leaves out a portion. The repertoire has just under 550,000 clones, around 78% of them found once; the top ten carry around 0.013%. Another study also made use of these data, one on human thymus T cells. Per that study: Healthy Finnish infants undergoing corrective surgery for congenital heart defects provided the donor material. The source of the thymus tissue was resections taken during corrective heart surgery. Seemingly biased V and J gene usage marked thymic and blood repertoires. Related reports documented highly overlapping thymic repertoires among unrelated individuals.

The receptor's source is a boy less than two years old with a congenital heart defect. The sequenced sample consisted of thymocytes.

The CDR3 DNA is TGTGCCAGCGGCACTAGCGGGAGGTACGAGCAGTACTTC. Translation gives CASGTSGRYEQYF. V usage is TRBV6-5 and J usage is TRBJ2-7, with TRBD2 matching 12 bases. The junction had 3 bases not matched to a gene; V was cut back by 8 bases and J by 4 bases. Germline V CDR1 and CDR2: MNHEY, SVGAGI. The CDR3 extends over 13 amino acids.